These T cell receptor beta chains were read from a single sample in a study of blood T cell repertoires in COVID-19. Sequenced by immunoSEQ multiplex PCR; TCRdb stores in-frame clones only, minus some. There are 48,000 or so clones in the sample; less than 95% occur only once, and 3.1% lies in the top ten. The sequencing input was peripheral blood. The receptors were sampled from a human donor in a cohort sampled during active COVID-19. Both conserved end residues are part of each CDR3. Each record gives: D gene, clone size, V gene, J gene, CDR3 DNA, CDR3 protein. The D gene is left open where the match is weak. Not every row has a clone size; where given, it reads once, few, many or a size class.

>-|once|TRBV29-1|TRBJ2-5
TGCAGCGTCGTGGGCCGTATCGGCCTTGGGACCCAGTACTTC
CSVVGRIGLGTQYF
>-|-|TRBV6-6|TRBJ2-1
TGTGCCAGTTCACTAGGCGGCAATGAGCAGTTCTTC
CASSLGGNEQFF
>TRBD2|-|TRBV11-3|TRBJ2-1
TGTGCCAGCAGCTTATTCGCGGGAGTCAATGAGCAGTTCTTC
CASSLFAGVNEQFF
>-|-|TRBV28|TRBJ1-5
TGTGCCAGCAGTCCCAGGGTGACCAATCAGCCCCAGCATTTT
CASSPRVTNQPQHF
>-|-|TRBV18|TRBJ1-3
TGTGCCAGCTCACCTGTCTGGGCGTCCGGAAACACCATATATTTT
CASSPVWASGNTIYF
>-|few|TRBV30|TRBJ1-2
TGTGCCTGGAGTTGGGGAGGGGTTAGAGGCTACACCTTC
CAWSWGGVRGYTF
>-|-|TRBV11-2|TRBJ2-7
TGTGCCAGCAGCTTCTCCAGTTTCTACGAGCAGTACTTC
CASSFSSFYEQYF
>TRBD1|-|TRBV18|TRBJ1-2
TGTGCCAGCTCAACGGACAGGGGGGACTATGGCTACACCTTC
CASSTDRGDYGYTF
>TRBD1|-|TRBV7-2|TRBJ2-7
TGTGCCAGCAGCAAACAGGGGGCCGACTACGAGCAGTACTTC
CASSKQGADYEQYF
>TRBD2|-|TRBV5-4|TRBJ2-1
TGTGCCAGCAGCTTGGGTGTAGCGGGAGGACTCTCCTACAATGAGCAGTTCTTC
CASSLGVAGGLSYNEQFF
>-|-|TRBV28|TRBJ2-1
TGTGCCAGCAGTCGCAATGAGCAGTTCTTC
CASSRNEQFF
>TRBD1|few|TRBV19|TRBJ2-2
TGTGCCAGTAGTATCGGACAGGTTGGCACCGGGGAGCTGTTTTTT
CASSIGQVGTGELFF
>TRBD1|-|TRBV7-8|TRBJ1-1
TGTGCCAGCAGCTTTGCAGGGGGAAGGACTGAAGCTTTCTTT
CASSFAGGRTEAFF
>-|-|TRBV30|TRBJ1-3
TGTGCCTGGCGGGGAGGCCGGAGCTCTGGAAACACCATATATTTT
CAWRGGRSSGNTIYF
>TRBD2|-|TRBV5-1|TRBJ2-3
TGCGCCAGCAGCTCGACTAGCGGGAATGGAGATACGCAGTATTTT
CASSSTSGNGDTQYF
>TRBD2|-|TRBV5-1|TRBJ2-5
TGCGCCAGCAGCTTGGGAAGCGGGGGGGAAGAGACCCAGTACTTC
CASSLGSGGEETQYF
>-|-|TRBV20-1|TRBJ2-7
TGCAGTGCTAGAGAAGAGCGCGAGCAGTACTTC
CSAREEREQYF
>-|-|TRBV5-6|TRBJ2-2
TGTGCCAGCAGTAGGTTGGAGGTGTGGGCCGGGGAGCTGTTTTTT
CASSRLEVWAGELFF
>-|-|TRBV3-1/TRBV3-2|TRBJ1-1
TGTGCCAGCAGCCACACAGCAGGAGCTTTCTTT
CASSHTAGAFF
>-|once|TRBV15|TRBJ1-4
TGTGCCACCAGCAGAGATTCGGGGGGTGAAAAACTGTTTTTT
CATSRDSGGEKLFF
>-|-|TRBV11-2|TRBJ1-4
TGTGCCAGCAGCCCATCAACTAATGAAAAACTGTTTTTT
CASSPSTNEKLFF
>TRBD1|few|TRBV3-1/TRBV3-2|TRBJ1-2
TGTGCCAGCAGCCACGGACAGGGGGTTAACTATGGCTACACCTTC
CASSHGQGVNYGYTF
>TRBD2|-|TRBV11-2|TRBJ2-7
TGTGCCAGCAGCGCGACTAGCGGGAGGGCGGGCGAGCAGTACTTC
CASSATSGRAGEQYF